A single T cell receptor beta chain is shown here with its context. Antigen unknown. This clone may be a read error of a much larger clone one base away. Germline CDR1 reads DFQATT; CDR2 reads SNEGSKA (reference sequence). The CDR3 sequence is 14 residues long. This sample stems from a study of glioma-infiltrating T cells. Study outcomes and limitations: Gliomas, especially low-grade, showed above-expected tissue-blood divergence; non-neoplastic patients showed below.

Using RNA template, CDR3s of TCR alpha and beta were amplified with iRepertoire arm-PCR. TCRdb reprocessed the multiplex PCR reads with MiXCR, giving one entry per CDR3 protein. The top ten hold around 20% of the sample, which has about 210,000 distinct CDR3 sequences, over 25% seen once. V is TRBV20-1 and J is TRBJ2-2; D remains ambiguous. Material: glioma tissue, nonneoplastic brain tissue, or PBMCs (not recorded which). This TCR came from a human donor with low-grade glioma or glioblastoma, undergoing nonglioma brain surgery, or in good health (not recorded which). CDR3 sequence (DNA): TGCAGTGCTATTAAGAACGCGAACACCGAGGAGCTGTTTTTT. It codes for CSAIKNANTEELFF.